The 2 T cell receptor beta chains below all came from one sample that was sequenced in a study of blood T cell repertoires in COVID-19. TCRdb's table, derived via immunoSEQ multiplex PCR, lists solely in-frame clones and lacks some. The repertoire consists of 78,000 or so clones, with roughly 87% occurring once and the leading ten covering more than 5.5%. The source material was peripheral blood. These receptor sequences come from a woman aged 45-59 years with acute or convalescent COVID-19.

The chain uses TRBV29-1 and TRBJ2-1; no clear D. This CDR3 has 13 residues. The germline V gene encodes CDR1 SQVTM and CDR2 ANQGSEA. The V gene lost 4 bases and the J gene lost 7 bases, with 14 bases spanning the gap. CDR3 protein: CSVGSLEINEQFF. In DNA form, the CDR3 reads TGCAGCGTTGGGTCCCTGGAGATAAATGAGCAGTTCTTC.

The rearrangement joins TRBV9 to TRBJ1-2; D is uncertain. V lost 3 bases to trimming and J lost 6 bases, with 12 bases between them. Germline CDR1 SGDLS, CDR2 YYNGEE. The CDR3 has 13 amino acids. The CDR3, as DNA: TGTGCCAGCAGCGAGAGCGGGAAGGATGGCTACACCTTC. Translation gives CASSESGKDGYTF.